Each of the 21 T cell receptor beta chains below was sequenced from the same sample in a study of cytomegalovirus exposure and HLA in healthy donors. PCR primers comprised 60 Vbeta and 13 Jbeta primers. Some clones are missing from TCRdb's copy, which holds only in-frame ones; the method was immunoSEQ multiplex PCR. This table holds approximately 150,000 clones, about 80% found once. The specimen sequenced was PBMCs. Receptor source: a man aged 35 to 55 in good health and CMV-seronegative.

The chain is built from TRBV10-1 and TRBJ2-5; TRBD1 agrees at 9 bases. Per the germline V gene, CDR1 is WNHNN and CDR2 is SYGVQD (reference sequence). The V segment lost 7 bases and the J segment 4 bases; nucleotides outside the gene matches: 13. This CDR3 region has 16 residues. CDR3 protein: CASISQGAKHGETQYF. The CDR3 region has the DNA TGCGCCAGCATTTCACAGGGGGCCAAGCACGGAGAGACCCAGTACTTC.

This clone has only a few counts. V is TRBV11-2 and J is TRBJ1-1; D perhaps matches TRBD1 (5 bases). Germline V gene lookup returns CDR1 SGHAT and CDR2 FQNNGV. The length of the CDR3 is 14 residues. V lost 5 bases to trimming and J lost 1 base, with 11 bases between them. DNA for the CDR3: TGTGCCAGCAGCCCAGGGACTGAGAACACTGAAGCTTTCTTT. This translates into CASSPGTENTEAFF.

This chain joins TRBV6-4 and TRBJ2-3, with 7 bases matching TRBD1. Germline V gives CDR1 MRHNA, CDR2 SNTAGT. J gave up 2 bases and V 3 bases, and 5 bases lay outside the gene matches. The CDR3 extends over 15 amino acids. DNA of the CDR3: TGTGCCAGCAGTGAAATGGGACAGCCCACAGATACGCAGTATTTT. It specifies CASSEMGQPTDTQYF.

The chain recombines TRBV11-2 with TRBJ2-7; 8 nucleotides align to TRBD1. The germline CDR1 and CDR2 sequences are SGHAT and FQNNGV. Trimming at V came to 7 bases and at J to 5 bases, leaving 10 bases not matched to a gene. This CDR3 has 14 amino acids. The CDR3 loop is CASNVPGQVNEQYF. The CDR3 coding sequence is TGTGCCAGCAACGTCCCGGGACAGGTGAACGAGCAGTACTTC.

The chain recombines TRBV28 with TRBJ2-1; 8 positions agree with TRBD2. The CDR3 loop spans 14 amino acids. Germline-derived CDR1 and CDR2 are MDHEN and SYDVKM. V lost 6 bases, J lost 8 bases, and 9 bases stayed unmatched. CDR3 in DNA: TGTGCCAGCAGGACTACGGGAGGGCTGGATGAGCAGTTCTTC. Residues: CASRTTGGLDEQFF.

The rearrangement uses TRBV5-1 and TRBJ1-2, with 7 bases matching TRBD1. The germline gives CDR1 SGHRS, CDR2 YFSETQ. With V trimmed by 0 bases and J by 3 bases, 2 bases remained unmatched. The CDR3 is 14 residues long. CDR3 in DNA: TGCGCCAGCAGCTTGGACCAGGGGGACTATGGCTACACCTTC. This translates into CASSLDQGDYGYTF.

This rearrangement joins TRBV7-9 to TRBJ2-1; D possibly corresponds to TRBD2 (5 bases). V shed 10 bases and J shed 2 bases, with 15 bases lying between them. CDR3 size: 14 residues. CDR1 is SEHNR, CDR2 FQNEAQ, per germline (reference sequence). The CDR3 DNA sequence: TGTGCCAATTCAGCGGATCCCACCTACAATGAGCAGTTCTTC. Translation gives CANSADPTYNEQFF. Filled out from reference TRBV7-9 and TRBJ2-1, the complete variable domain reads DTGVSQNPRHKITKRGQNVTFRCDPISEHNRLYWYRQTLGQGPEFLTYFQNEAQLEKSRLLSDRFSAERPKGSFSTLEIQRTEQGDSAMYLCANSADPTYNEQFFGPGTRLTVL.

The chain combines TRBV7-9 with TRBJ2-7; D is undetermined. The CDR3 has 12 residues. Germline assignment: CDR1 SEHNR and CDR2 FQNEAQ (reference sequence). Trimming removed 5 bases at V and 5 bases at J, with 10 bases between. CDR3 sequence: CASSPFRDEQYF. The DNA for the CDR3 is TGTGCCAGCAGCCCATTTCGGGACGAGCAGTACTTC.

The chain links TRBV9 to TRBJ2-3; 7 nucleotides line up with TRBD1. Germline CDR1 reads SGDLS; CDR2 reads YYNGEE. V gave up 3 bases and J gave up 3 bases; unmatched junction bases: 7. The CDR3 spans 15 residues. The CDR3: CASSAMTGLTDTQYF. CDR3 nucleotides: TGTGCCAGCAGCGCGATGACAGGGTTGACAGATACGCAGTATTTT.

The rearrangement links TRBV5-6 to TRBJ2-7; 7 nucleotides align to TRBD1. V lost 2 bases and J lost 5; bases outside the gene matches: 7. This CDR3 is 14 amino acids long. Germline values: CDR1 SGHDT, CDR2 YYEEEE. The CDR3 sequence is CASSFDRVTNEQYF. Here the CDR3 DNA reads TGTGCCAGCAGCTTTGACAGGGTTACTAACGAGCAGTACTTC.

In DNA, the CDR3 is TGTGCCAGCAGCCCCCTGAGAGACAGCGCCTATGGCTACACCTTC. Residues: CASSPLRDSAYGYTF. V and J are TRBV7-8 and TRBJ1-2; D may be TRBD1 (5 bases). V was trimmed by 5 bases and J by 4 bases, leaving 17 bases between them. The germline V gene encodes CDR1 SGHVS and CDR2 FQNEAQ. The CDR3 extends over 15 amino acids.

This chain connects TRBV6-5 to TRBJ2-1; D is perhaps TRBD1 (5 bases). This CDR3 has 14 residues. V was shortened by 2 bases and J by 5 bases, with 10 bases between the two germline ends. Germline lookup yields CDR1 MNHEY and CDR2 SVGAGI. The CDR3 region is CASSYMGPNNEQFF. CDR3 bases: TGTGCCAGCAGTTACATGGGGCCAAACAATGAGCAGTTCTTC.

The chain employs TRBV11-3 and TRBJ2-1; a possible D gene is TRBD1 (5 bases). This CDR3 region has 14 residues. The V gene lost 2 bases and the J gene lost 3 bases, with 8 bases spanning the gap. Germline V gives CDR1 SGHNT, CDR2 YENEEA. DNA of the CDR3: TGTGCCAGCAGCTTAAGACAGAACTACAATGAGCAGTTCTTC. As protein: CASSLRQNYNEQFF.

The V call is TRBV6-5, the J call TRBJ1-4; 7 positions match TRBD1. Germline loops: CDR1 MNHEY, CDR2 SVGAGI. This CDR3 comprises 13 residues. The trim removed 6 bases at V and 8 bases at J, leaving 6 bases unmatched. In DNA form, the CDR3 reads TGTGCCAGCAGCAGCACAGGGGCCGAAAAACTGTTTTTT. Translated: CASSSTGAEKLFF.

This chain connects TRBV29-1 to TRBJ2-3; 7 positions match TRBD2. This CDR3 has 12 amino acids. V gave up 5 bases and J gave up 5 bases; unmatched junction bases: 4. Germline V gene lookup returns CDR1 SQVTM and CDR2 ANQGSEA. The CDR3 here is CSVTWGGDTQYF. CDR3 nucleotides: TGCAGCGTTACTTGGGGGGGAGATACGCAGTATTTT.

A remark on this clone: One end of the junction varies from germline; a read error may be responsible. The V gene is TRBV28, the J gene TRBJ2-6, with 9 bases aligning to TRBD1. CDR1 MDHEN and CDR2 SYDVKM come from the germline V gene. This CDR3 has 23 residues. The DNA of the CDR3 is TGTGCCAGCAGTTTATGGCCAAAACGGGACAGGGAACTTTACACCTCTGGGGCCAACGGCCTGACTTTC. This gives the protein CASSLWPKRDRELYTSGANGLTF.

CDR3 DNA sequence: TGTGCCAGCAGTCCTCACCAGGGGTTATTGCAAGAGACCCAGTACTTC. Encoded protein: CASSPHQGLLQETQYF. The chain couples TRBV28 to TRBJ2-5; tentative D call: TRBD1 (6 bases). The germline V gene encodes CDR1 MDHEN and CDR2 SYDVKM. Trimming took 5 bases from V and 2 from J, leaving 18 bases between them. The CDR3 runs to 16 residues.

CDR3 DNA: TGTGCCAGTAGTATAGAGCGGCGGGCAGTAGATCAGCCCCAGCATTTT. Translated: CASSIERRAVDQPQHF. The chain couples TRBV19 to TRBJ1-5; D not resolved. V was cut by 0 bases and J by 5 bases, with 14 bases left in between. The CDR3 extends over 16 amino acids. Germline V lookup: CDR1 LNHDA, CDR2 SQIVND (reference sequence).

The V call is TRBV7-9, the J call TRBJ2-1, with 9 nucleotides matching TRBD1. J was trimmed by 4 bases and V by 7 bases; bases with no gene match: 5. Germline loops: CDR1 SEHNR, CDR2 FQNEAQ (reference sequence). The length of the CDR3 is 14 residues. DNA for the CDR3: TGTGCCAGCACCCGGGACAGGGCTTACAATGAGCAGTTCTTC. It encodes CASTRDRAYNEQFF.

J is TRBJ2-1 and V is TRBV6-6, with D perhaps TRBD2 (6 bases). Germline V lookup: CDR1 MNHNY, CDR2 SVGAGI (reference sequence). Trimming removed 5 bases at V and 5 bases at J, with 13 bases between. This CDR3 comprises 14 residues. Written as DNA, the CDR3 is TGTGCCAGCAGTCTCGGGAGCCGTAACAATGAGCAGTTCTTC. This encodes CASSLGSRNNEQFF.

This rearrangement joins TRBV12-2 to TRBJ2-5; the table's D call of TRBD2 was not tested on the DNA. TRBV12-2 constitutes a pseudogene. The length of the CDR3 is 17 residues. CDR3 sequence (DNA): TGTGCAAGTCGCTCCGTGCGGGACTCCCGGTTTGGAGAGACCCAGTACTTC. Its translation is CASRSVRDSRFGETQYF.